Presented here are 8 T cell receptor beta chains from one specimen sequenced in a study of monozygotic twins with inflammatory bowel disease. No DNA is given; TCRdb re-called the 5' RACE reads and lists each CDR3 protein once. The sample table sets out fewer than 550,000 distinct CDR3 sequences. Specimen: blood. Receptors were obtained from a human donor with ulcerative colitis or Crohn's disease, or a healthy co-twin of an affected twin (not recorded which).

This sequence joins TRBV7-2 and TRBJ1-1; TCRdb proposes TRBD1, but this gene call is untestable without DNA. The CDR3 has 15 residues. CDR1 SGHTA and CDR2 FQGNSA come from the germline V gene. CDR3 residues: CASSLSGTLGTEAFF.

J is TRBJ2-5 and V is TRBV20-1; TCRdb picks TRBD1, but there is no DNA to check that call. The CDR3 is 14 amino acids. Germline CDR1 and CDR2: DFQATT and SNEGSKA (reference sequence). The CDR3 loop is CSASKTAPQETQYF.

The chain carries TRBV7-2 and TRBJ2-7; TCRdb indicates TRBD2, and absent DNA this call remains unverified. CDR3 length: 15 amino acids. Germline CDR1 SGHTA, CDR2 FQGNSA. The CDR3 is CASSFRLAGVQEQYF.

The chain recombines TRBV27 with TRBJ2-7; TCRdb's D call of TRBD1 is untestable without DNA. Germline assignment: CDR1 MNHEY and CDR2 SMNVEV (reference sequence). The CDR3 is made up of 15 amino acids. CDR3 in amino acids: CASSLAGGVPYEQYF.

CDR3 region: CASSRRQGQETQYF. The V and J genes are TRBV12-3 or TRBV12-4 and TRBJ2-5; checking the TCRdb D call of TRBD1 is not possible without DNA. CDR3 size: 14 residues.

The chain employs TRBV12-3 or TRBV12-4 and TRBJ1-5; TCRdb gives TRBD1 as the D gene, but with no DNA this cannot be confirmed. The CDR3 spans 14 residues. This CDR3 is CASSSREGNQPQHF.

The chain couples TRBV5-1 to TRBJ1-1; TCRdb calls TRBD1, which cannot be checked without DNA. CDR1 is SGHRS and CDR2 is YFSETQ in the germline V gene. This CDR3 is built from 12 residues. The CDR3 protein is CASSPGDTEAFF.

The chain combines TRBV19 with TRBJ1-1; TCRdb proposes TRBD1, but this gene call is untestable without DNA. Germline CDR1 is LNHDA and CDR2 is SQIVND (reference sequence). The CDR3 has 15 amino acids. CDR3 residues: CASTPHGQGNTEAFF.